This section outlines one TCR beta chain sequence together with its context. Its specificity is unknown. After 5'RACE with constant-segment primers, TCR alpha and TCR beta cDNA libraries carrying sample barcodes and UMIs were obtained. TCRdb reprocessed the 5' RACE reads with MiXCR, giving one entry per CDR3 protein. This sample carries more than 250,000 distinct CDR3 sequences, roughly a sixth of them seen once, and the ten largest clones take approximately 20%. This entry is derived from a study of T-cell memory formation after mild COVID-19. Study overall: Largely, TCR clusters stayed within a single donor. Study-wide findings and caveats: Some clones that responded turned up in pre-infection memory, which suggests that cross-reactive memory joined in. There was a balanced CD4/CD8 profile in clones contracting day 15 to 85, and later expanders leaned CD4+.

Trimming took 1 base from V and 4 from J, leaving 11 bases between them. The CDR3 has 14 amino acids. Germline-derived CDR1 and CDR2 are SGHRS and YFSETQ. This TCR came from a man younger than 35 who had mild COVID-19 (a few samples of this study predate the infection). Cell type and time point are not known. The specimen sequenced was PBMCs or a T cell subset sorted from them (not recorded which). The rearrangement joins TRBV5-1 to TRBJ1-2; the D is unclear. CDR3 loop: CASSLSGEGYGYTF. CDR3 bases: TGCGCCAGCAGCTTGTCCGGGGAAGGCTATGGCTACACCTTC.